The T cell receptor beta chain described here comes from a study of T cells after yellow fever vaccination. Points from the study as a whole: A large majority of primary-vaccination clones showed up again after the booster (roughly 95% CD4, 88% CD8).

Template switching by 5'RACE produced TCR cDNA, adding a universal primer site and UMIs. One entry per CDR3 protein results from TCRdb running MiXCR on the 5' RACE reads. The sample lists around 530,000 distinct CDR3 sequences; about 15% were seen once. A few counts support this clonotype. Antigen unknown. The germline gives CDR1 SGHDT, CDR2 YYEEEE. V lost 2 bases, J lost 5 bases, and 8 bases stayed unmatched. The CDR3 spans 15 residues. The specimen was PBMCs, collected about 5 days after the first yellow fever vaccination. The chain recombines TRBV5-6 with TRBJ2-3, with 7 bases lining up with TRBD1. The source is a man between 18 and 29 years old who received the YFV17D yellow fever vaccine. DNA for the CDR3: TGTGCCAGCAGCTTTCGAGGGGGCCTGGTAGATACGCAGTATTTT. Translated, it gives CASSFRGGLVDTQYF.